These 17 T cell receptor beta chains originate from one sample sequenced in a study of identical twins. TCRdb used MiXCR to reprocess the 5' RACE reads, holding one entry per CDR3 protein. The sample has about 530,000 distinct CDR3 sequences, approximately 20% seen once. The sample was also reused in another study, on yellow fever vaccine responses in identical twins.

Input material: CD4+ T cells sorted from blood. These receptors originate from a woman younger than 35 in good health.

This clonotype came up a few times. This rearrangement joins TRBV12-3 or TRBV12-4 to TRBJ1-1; D gene unclear. The CDR3 has 13 residues. Trimming left V 8 bases short and J 0 bases short, with 10 bases between. In DNA, the CDR3 is TGTGCCAGCCGATTGCAAATGAACACTGAAGCTTTCTTT. It translates to CASRLQMNTEAFF.

The chain recombines TRBV12-3 or TRBV12-4 with TRBJ1-1; the D is unclear. Trimming took off 2 bases at V and 7 bases at J, with 5 bases between the two ends. The CDR3 extends over 11 amino acids. The CDR3: CASSLRNEAFF. CDR3 coding DNA: TGTGCCAGCAGTTTAAGAAATGAAGCTTTCTTT.

The V and J genes are TRBV7-6 and TRBJ2-7; 8 bases fit TRBD2. The ends lost 5 bases at V and 6 bases at J; junction bases unmatched: 0. The CDR3 loop spans 11 amino acids. In germline, CDR1 is SGHVS, CDR2 FNYEAQ. CDR3 bases: TGTGCCAGCAGCGCGGGGGGCGAGCAGTACGTC. Encoded protein: CASSAGGEQYV.

The gene calls are TRBV6-1 and TRBJ2-7; D gene ambiguous. The CDR3 contains 14 residues. Germline CDR1 reads MNHNS; CDR2 reads SASEGT. V lost 4 bases, J lost 2 bases, and 12 bases lay in between. CDR3 amino acids: CASSAPKKPYEQYF. Here the CDR3 DNA reads TGTGCCAGCAGTGCCCCAAAAAAGCCCTACGAGCAGTACTTC.

The sample holds a few counts of this clonotype. This rearrangement joins TRBV12-3 or TRBV12-4 to TRBJ2-7; 9 nucleotides align to TRBD1. Trimming at V came to 5 bases and at J to 8 bases, leaving 7 bases not matched to a gene. CDR3 length: 13 amino acids. CDR3 nucleotide sequence: TGTGCCAGCAGTCAGACGGACAGGGGACAGCAGTACTTC. This sequence encodes CASSQTDRGQQYF.

This sequence joins TRBV4-1 and TRBJ2-3; D unresolved. V dropped 1 base and J dropped 2 bases, with 10 bases sitting between them. Germline V gene data show CDR1 as MGHRA and CDR2 as YSYEKL. The CDR3 has 15 amino acids. The CDR3 loop is CASSQVGLVTDTQYF. The CDR3 nucleotides read TGCGCCAGCAGCCAAGTCGGTTTAGTCACAGATACGCAGTATTTT.

The V gene is TRBV11-2, the J gene TRBJ2-4, with D perhaps matching TRBD2 (6 bases). CDR1 and CDR2 from the germline V gene are SGHAT and FQNNGV. This CDR3 is 16 amino acids long. The V end lost 6 bases, the J end lost 1 base, and 16 bases lay between the germline ends. This CDR3 reads CASRKTSTAAKNIQYF. CDR3 nucleotides: TGTGCCAGCAGAAAAACTAGCACGGCGGCCAAAAACATTCAGTACTTC.

This clonotype was counted a few times. The rearrangement uses TRBV7-9 and TRBJ1-6; D is ambiguous. The CDR3 sequence is 13 residues long. Germline CDR1 SEHNR, CDR2 FQNEAQ (reference sequence). V lost 5 bases and J 8 bases, leaving 10 bases between the germline ends. Written as DNA, the CDR3 is TGTGCCAGCAGCACCTCTTGGGATTCACCCCTCCACTTT. This encodes CASSTSWDSPLHF.

A word on this clonotype: It is likely a read error, because the conserved phenylalanine at the end of the CDR3 is missing. The V and J genes are TRBV29-1 and TRBJ2-3; 10 bases map to TRBD2. The CDR3 runs to 15 residues. Losses at the gene ends were 4 bases for V and 4 bases for J; bases not matched to a gene: 8. Germline assignment: CDR1 SQVTM and CDR2 ANQGSEA. This CDR3 reads CSVAVSGGLSDTQYS. Here the CDR3 DNA reads TGCAGCGTTGCCGTTAGCGGGGGGTTGTCAGATACGCAGTATTCT.

This clonotype has only a few counts. The V and J genes are TRBV5-5 and TRBJ2-5; perhaps TRBD1 as D (6 bases). The CDR3 is made up of 15 amino acids. The germline CDR1 and CDR2 sequences are SGHKS and YYEKEE (reference sequence). Trimming removed 3 bases from V and 2 bases from J, with 14 bases in between. CDR3 DNA: TGTGCCAGCAGCTGGGGCATGACAGGTCAAGAGACCCAGTACTTC. This gives the protein CASSWGMTGQETQYF. Together with reference TRBV5-5 and TRBJ2-5, the CDR3 gives the full variable domain: DAGVTQSPTHLIKTRGQQVTLRCSPISGHKSVSWYQQVLGQGPQFIFQYYEKEERGRGNFPDRFSARQFPNYSSELNVNALLLGDSALYLCASSWGMTGQETQYFGPGTRLLVL.

Here the CDR3 DNA reads TGTGCCAGCAGTTACCGGGAGTCAGGGACCGGGGAGCTGTTTTTT. Translation: CASSYRESGTGELFF. The chain joins TRBV6-5 to TRBJ2-2; perhaps TRBD2 as D (6 bases). Deletions cut 2 bases from V and 5 bases from J, with 12 bases between. Germline V gene lookup returns CDR1 MNHEY and CDR2 SVGAGI. This CDR3 is built from 15 residues.

This clonotype was counted between two and nine times. This chain uses TRBV2 with TRBJ2-3, with 8 nucleotides matching TRBD2. The CDR3 is 15 residues long. In germline, CDR1 is SNHLY, CDR2 FYNNEI. V lost 7 bases to trimming and J lost 6 bases; unmatched junction nucleotides: 12. CDR3 residues: CASTWGLVDRDTQYF. The CDR3 DNA reads TGTGCCAGCACGTGGGGACTAGTTGACAGGGATACGCAGTATTTT.

There are a few counts of this clonotype. This sequence joins TRBV20-1 and TRBJ2-1, with TRBD2 matching 10 bases. V lost 2 bases to trimming and J lost 4 bases; unmatched junction nucleotides: 8. Germline CDR1 and CDR2: DFQATT and SNEGSKA (reference sequence). The CDR3 covers 16 residues. The CDR3 sequence is CSARTLAGERYNEQFF. The CDR3 DNA reads as TGCAGTGCTAGAACGCTAGCGGGAGAAAGATACAATGAGCAGTTCTTC.

This clonotype was seen more than once but under ten times. The chain carries TRBV12-3 or TRBV12-4 and TRBJ2-1; the match to TRBD2 covers 11 bases. V was pared by 1 base and J by 8 bases, with 13 bases of the junction left unmatched. The CDR3 extends over 18 amino acids. The CDR3 nucleotides are TGTGCCAGCAGTTTAGGGGGAGTTAGCGGGAGGGCCACGGATGAGCAGTTCTTC. It encodes CASSLGGVSGRATDEQFF.

In its sample, this clonotype was seen a few times. This chain connects TRBV29-1 to TRBJ2-3, with 10 bases identical to TRBD2. This CDR3 is 15 amino acids long. The germline CDR1 and CDR2 sequences are SQVTM and ANQGSEA. The ends lost 4 bases at V and 4 bases at J; junction bases unmatched: 8. CDR3 loop: CSVAVSGGLSDTQYF. The CDR3 nucleotides read TGCAGCGTTGCCGTTAGCGGGGGGTTGTCAGATACGCAGTATTTT.

This sequence joins TRBV7-9 and TRBJ2-3, with D hard to call. The CDR3 sequence is 16 residues long. Germline assignment: CDR1 SEHNR and CDR2 FQNEAQ (reference sequence). Between the trimmed V and J ends, which lost 5 bases and 1 base, there was a span of 16 bases. The CDR3 region has the DNA TGTGCCAGCAGCCTCCAGCTTGAGGCCCGCACAGATACGCAGTATTTT. It translates to CASSLQLEARTDTQYF.

The rearrangement uses TRBV6-5 and TRBJ1-3, with D possibly being TRBD1 (6 bases). Germline-derived CDR1 and CDR2 are MNHEY and SVGAGI. The CDR3 runs to 16 residues. Trimming pared 0 bases from V and 1 base from J, leaving 10 bases between. Here the CDR3 reads CASSYSGGASGNTIYF. DNA for the CDR3: TGTGCCAGCAGTTACTCCGGGGGCGCTTCTGGAAACACCATATATTTT.